This T cell receptor beta chain was observed in a study of shared clonotypes between healthy human individuals. General study points: Memory subsets had estimated richness that was generally smaller than that of naive subsets.

About this clone: The antigen is undetermined.

CD45RO negativity and positive selection for CCR7 defined naive CD8 cells, a population that excluded terminally differentiated effector memory CD45RA+ cells. Germline assignment: CDR1 SEHNR and CDR2 FQNEAQ (reference sequence). V was trimmed by 4 bases and J by 5 bases, leaving 14 bases between them. CDR3 length equals 14 residues. The repertoire was sequenced with immunoSEQ multiplex PCR; TCRdb's copy has only in-frame clones and lacks some. The sample holds hundreds of thousands of clones, approximately 95% seen once. The clonotype comes from a woman aged 25 to 39 in good health. What was sequenced was naive CD8+ T cells sorted from blood. The chain carries TRBV7-9 and TRBJ2-5, with D possibly TRBD1 on 7 matching bases. The CDR3 nucleotides read TGTGCCAGCAGCTCAGGGGGGAACCGGGAGACCCAGTACTTC. Its translation: CASSSGGNRETQYF.